This T cell receptor (beta chain) was identified during a study of CD8 T cells in Susac syndrome. Roughly 0.45 to 1 ug RNA was reverse transcribed with random hexamers. Multiplex PCR with immunoSEQ amplified the TCR beta CDR3 across 54 Vbeta and 13 Jbeta. MiXCR, applied by TCRdb to the immunoSEQ multiplex PCR reads, yields one record per CDR3 protein. The sample holds roughly 150,000 distinct CDR3 sequences, 85% to 95% seen once. As regards this clonotype: Its cognate antigen is unknown.

This CDR3 is 13 amino acids long. Germline V gives CDR1 SQVTM, CDR2 ANQGSEA. V was clipped by 8 bases and J by 4 bases, with 17 bases between them. The multiple sclerosis controls were treatment-naive patients affected by stable or active relapsing-remitting disease. Findings and limits, study-wide: The number of individuals included in the study's TCR sequencing and HLA analysis was acknowledged as relatively small.

The sequenced sample consisted of CD8+ T cells from PBMCs. This receptor was obtained from a human donor with multiple sclerosis. This chain joins TRBV29-1 and TRBJ1-2; D remains ambiguous. The CDR3 loop reads CSIVFDSSYGYTF. In DNA, the CDR3 is TGCAGCATCGTGTTCGATTCTAGCTATGGCTACACCTTC.